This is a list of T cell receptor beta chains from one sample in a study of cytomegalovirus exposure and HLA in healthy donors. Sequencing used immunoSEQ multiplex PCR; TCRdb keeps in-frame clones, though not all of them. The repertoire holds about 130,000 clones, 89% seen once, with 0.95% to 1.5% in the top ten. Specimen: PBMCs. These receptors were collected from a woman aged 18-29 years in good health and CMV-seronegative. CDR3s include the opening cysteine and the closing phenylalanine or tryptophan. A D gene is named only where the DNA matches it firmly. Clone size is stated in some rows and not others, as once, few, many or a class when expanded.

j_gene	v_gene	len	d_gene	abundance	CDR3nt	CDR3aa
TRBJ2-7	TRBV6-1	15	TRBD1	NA	TGTGCCAGCAGTGAAGAAGGGACAGGCTCCTACGAGCAGTACTTC	CASSEEGTGSYEQYF
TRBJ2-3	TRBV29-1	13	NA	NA	TGCAGCGTTGATTCAGGGGCCGAGGGTACGCAGTATTTT	CSVDSGAEGTQYF
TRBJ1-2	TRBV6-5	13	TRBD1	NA	TGTGCCAGCAGCCGAGGGACAGGGGTTGGCTACACCTTC	CASSRGTGVGYTF
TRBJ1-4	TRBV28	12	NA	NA	TGTGCCAGCCAGACCAGGGCCGGAAAACTGTTTTTT	CASQTRAGKLFF
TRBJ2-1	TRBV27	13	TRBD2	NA	TGTGCCAGCGGAGCGGGGTATTACAATGAGCAGTTCTTC	CASGAGYYNEQFF
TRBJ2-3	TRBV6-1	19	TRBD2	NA	TGTGCCAGCAGTGAAGGGACCATCAGCGGGGGGGTTAGCACAGATACGCAGTATTTT	CASSEGTISGGVSTDTQYF
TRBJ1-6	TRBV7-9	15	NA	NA	TGTGCCAGCAGCTCCATGGACGCGGGGAATTCACCCCTCCACTTT	CASSSMDAGNSPLHF
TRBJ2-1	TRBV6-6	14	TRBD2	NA	TGTGCCAGCAGCGAACGGGCGGGGGGATATGAGCAGTTCTTC	CASSERAGGYEQFF
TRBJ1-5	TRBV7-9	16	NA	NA	TGTGCCAGCAGCTCACCCGGAGCGGGAAACAATCAGCCCCAGCATTTT	CASSSPGAGNNQPQHF
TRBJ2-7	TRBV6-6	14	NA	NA	TGTGCCAGCAGTTACTCGGAGGGGGCAGGGGAGCAGTACTTC	CASSYSEGAGEQYF
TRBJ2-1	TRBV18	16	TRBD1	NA	TGTGCCAGCTCCCTTGGCGGGACAGGGCCTTACAATGAGCAGTTCTTC	CASSLGGTGPYNEQFF
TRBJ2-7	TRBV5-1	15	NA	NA	TGCGCCAGCAGCTTGGCCCCCCAGGGAAACTACGAGCAGTACTTC	CASSLAPQGNYEQYF
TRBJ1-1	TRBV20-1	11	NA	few	TGCAGTGCTAGTACCCCCCCGGGAACTTTCTTT	CSASTPPGTFF
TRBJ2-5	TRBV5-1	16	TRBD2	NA	TGCGCCAGCAGCTCCCGACAGCGGGGGGCCCCGGAGACCCAGTACTTC	CASSSRQRGAPETQYF
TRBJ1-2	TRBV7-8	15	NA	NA	TGTGCCAGCAGCTTAGCGCTGGGGGGAAGTCAAGGCTACACCTTC	CASSLALGGSQGYTF
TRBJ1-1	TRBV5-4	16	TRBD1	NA	TGTGCCAGCAGCTTGGGGACAGGGGGCACGAACACTGAAGCTTTCTTT	CASSLGTGGTNTEAFF
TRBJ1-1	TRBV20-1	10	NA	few	TGCAGTGGTCCCCCTACTGAAGCTTTCTTT	CSGPPTEAFF
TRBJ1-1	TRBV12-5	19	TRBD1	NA	TGTGCTAGTGGTTTGGTGCTTACCGGGACAGGGATCATGAACACTGAAGCTTTCTTT	CASGLVLTGTGIMNTEAFF
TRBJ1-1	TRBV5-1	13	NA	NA	TGCGCCAGCAGCTTGTTTGGCGGAACTGAAGCTTTCTTT	CASSLFGGTEAFF
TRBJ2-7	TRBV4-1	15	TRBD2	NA	TGCGCCAGCAGCCAAGAGCTGGCGGGGGCCTACGAGCAGTACTTC	CASSQELAGAYEQYF
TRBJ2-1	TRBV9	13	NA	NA	TGTGCCAGCAGCGTAGTGGGGCCCGATGAGCAGTTCTTC	CASSVVGPDEQFF
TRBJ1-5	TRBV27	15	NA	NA	TGTGCCAGCAGTGAGCAGGGTGTCGGTAATCAGCCCCAGCATTTT	CASSEQGVGNQPQHF
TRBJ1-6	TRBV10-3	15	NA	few	TGTGCCATCAGTGAGATGGGGGGGCAAGGTTCACCCCTCCACTTT	CAISEMGGQGSPLHF
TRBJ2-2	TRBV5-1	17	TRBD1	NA	TGCGCCAGCAGCTCTTTTGGAAGGACAGGGTCGAACGGGGAGCTGTTTTTT	CASSSFGRTGSNGELFF
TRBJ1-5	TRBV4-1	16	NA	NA	TGCGCCAGCAGCCCCGACCGGACACTAACCGATCAGCCCCAGCATTTT	CASSPDRTLTDQPQHF
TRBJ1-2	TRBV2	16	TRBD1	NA	TGTGCCAGCAGTGAAGCCAGGGACAGGGCAGTCTATGGCTACACCTTC	CASSEARDRAVYGYTF